Presented here are 31 T cell receptor beta chains from one specimen sequenced in a study of identical twins. TCRdb re-analysed the 5' RACE reads in MiXCR, keeping a single row per CDR3 protein. The table includes some 900,000 distinct CDR3 sequences, 10% to 15% detected once. These same data were also listed under a study on yellow fever vaccine responses in identical twins.

Sequencing was carried out using PBMCs. The receptors shown here come from a young woman in good health.

In its sample, this clonotype was seen a few times. This chain connects TRBV5-1 to TRBJ2-1, with 12 bases matching TRBD2. V shed 2 bases, J shed 8 bases, and the junction held 8 bases outside the gene matches. The germline V gene encodes CDR1 SGHRS and CDR2 YFSETQ. The CDR3 covers 16 residues. The CDR3 loop is CASSFSLAGGNYEQFF. The CDR3 region has the DNA TGCGCCAGCAGCTTCTCCCTAGCGGGGGGGAACTATGAGCAGTTCTTC.

This clonotype was detected a few times. V and J are TRBV12-3 or TRBV12-4 and TRBJ1-6; D gene unclear. The CDR3 runs to 14 residues. V lost 1 base and J 10 bases, leaving 11 bases between the germline ends. The CDR3 loop reads CASSLEGEVSPLHF. CDR3 nucleotides: TGTGCCAGCAGTTTAGAGGGCGAGGTCTCACCCCTCCACTTT.

This clonotype was picked up a small number of times. The chain couples TRBV7-2 to TRBJ2-7; D is unclear. Germline V gene sequence: CDR1 SGHTA, CDR2 FQGNSA. There are 16 residues in the CDR3. V was pared by 0 bases and J by 1 base, with 13 bases between. CDR3 sequence (DNA): TGTGCCAGCAGCTTAGCGCTTATGATGGCGTCCTACGAGCAGTACTTC. It translates to CASSLALMMASYEQYF.

V gene TRBV28 combines with J gene TRBJ2-4, with TRBD1 matching over 7 bases. After removal of 8 bases from V and 0 bases from J, the junction contained 7 bases not matched to a gene. Germline CDR1 is MDHEN and CDR2 is SYDVKM. The CDR3 spans 15 residues. CDR3 DNA: TGTGCCAGCTACCGACAGGGTTCAGCCAAAAACATTCAGTACTTC. Its translation: CASYRQGSAKNIQYF.

V gene TRBV3-1 combines with J gene TRBJ2-2; no clear D. The CDR3 runs to 18 residues. V shed 4 bases and J shed 2 bases, with 20 bases lying between them. CDR1 is LGHDT, CDR2 YNNKEL, per germline (reference sequence). The CDR3 spells CASSLGSPSPYNTGELFF. The CDR3 coding sequence is TGTGCCAGCAGCCTCGGTTCTCCTTCTCCTTATAACACCGGGGAGCTGTTTTTT.

This rearrangement joins TRBV2 to TRBJ2-1; no clear D gene. The V end was cut by 4 bases, the J end by 3 bases, with 7 bases between. This CDR3 is 13 amino acids long. Germline CDR1 reads SNHLY; CDR2 reads FYNNEI. The CDR3 spells CASSGSNYNEQFF. CDR3 DNA: TGTGCCAGCAGTGGTTCCAACTACAATGAGCAGTTCTTC.

In its sample, this clonotype was seen a few times. J is TRBJ2-1 and V is TRBV6-5; unclear D gene. The CDR3 is 13 amino acids. Germline V gives CDR1 MNHEY, CDR2 SVGAGI. The germline V and J ends were trimmed by 2 bases and 9 bases, with 11 bases remaining between them. The CDR3 protein is CASSYTSGFEQFF. The CDR3 DNA reads TGTGCCAGCAGTTACACCTCTGGATTTGAGCAGTTCTTC.

To note about this clonotype: This clone may be a read error of a much larger clone one base away. V is TRBV3-1 and J is TRBJ2-7; maybe TRBD2 (5 bases). Germline loops: CDR1 LGHDT, CDR2 YNNKEL (reference sequence). The germline V and J ends were trimmed by 5 bases and 2 bases, with 13 bases remaining between them. CDR3 length: 14 residues. As DNA, the CDR3 is TGTGCCAGCAGCTCGATTAGCGCTACCTACGAGCAGTACTTC. Protein: CASSSISATYEQYF.

V and J are TRBV20-1 and TRBJ2-5; possible D gene TRBD1, 5 bases. Trimming shortened V by 5 bases and J by 5 bases, and 21 bases separated the two germline ends. The germline CDR1 and CDR2 sequences are DFQATT and SNEGSKA (reference sequence). This CDR3 has 15 residues. The DNA of the CDR3 is TGCAGTGCTCCTCCCTCGGACACCTACTCGGAGACCCAGTACTTC. As protein: CSAPPSDTYSETQYF.

This clonotype was counted only a few times. This chain connects TRBV12-3 or TRBV12-4 to TRBJ2-1; a weak D match, TRBD2 (6 bases). V lost 4 bases to trimming and J lost 0 bases, with 16 bases between them. The CDR3 is 17 residues long. The DNA for the CDR3 is TGTGCCAGCAGTTCAACCACCGGGGGTAGCTCCTACAATGAGCAGTTCTTC. Translation gives CASSSTTGGSSYNEQFF.

The chain uses TRBV28 and TRBJ1-2; D not resolved. Germline lookup yields CDR1 MDHEN and CDR2 SYDVKM. The CDR3 totals 12 residues. Trimming took off 6 bases at V and 6 bases at J, with 11 bases between the two ends. CDR3 sequence (DNA): TGTGCCAGCAGCCGCACGGTAGATGGCTACACCTTC. This sequence encodes CASSRTVDGYTF.

This clonotype was detected only a few times. The rearrangement joins TRBV27 to TRBJ1-4; 7 bases are a match to TRBD1. Unmatched junction bases numbered 9, after V lost 5 bases and J lost 12 bases. CDR3 size: 13 residues. In germline, CDR1 is MNHEY, CDR2 SMNVEV (reference sequence). DNA for the CDR3: TGTGCCAGCAGTCCACGACAGGGAAGGGAACTGTTTTTT. This translates into CASSPRQGRELFF. The complete variable domain, with remaining parts taken from reference TRBV27 and TRBJ1-4, reads EAQVTQNPRYLITVTGKKLTVTCSQNMNHEYMSWYRQDPGLGLRQIYYSMNVEVTDKGDVPEGYKVSRKEKRNFPLILESPSPNQTSLYFCASSPRQGRELFFGSGTQLSVL.

This clonotype was seen at least ten times. This sequence joins TRBV6-4 and TRBJ2-3, with 9 bases matching TRBD2. V shed 4 bases, J shed 3 bases, and the junction held 5 bases outside the gene matches. Germline lookup yields CDR1 MRHNA and CDR2 SNTAGT. The CDR3 sequence is 15 residues long. CDR3 nucleotides: TGTGCCAGCAGTGCTAGCGGGATGGCTACAGATACGCAGTATTTT. Translation: CASSASGMATDTQYF.

In DNA, the CDR3 is TGTGCCAGCAGCGCAGGGACAGCCCTCTATAATTCACCCCTCCACTTT. Protein: CASSAGTALYNSPLHF. J is TRBJ1-6 and V is TRBV7-8, with 7 bases lining up with TRBD1. CDR1 is SGHVS and CDR2 is FQNEAQ in the germline V gene. V dropped 5 bases and J dropped 3; count of bases not matched to a gene: 7. The CDR3 is made up of 16 amino acids.

This clonotype was picked up many times. The chain has TRBV27 and TRBJ1-1, with D maybe TRBD1 (5 bases). CDR1 is MNHEY and CDR2 is SMNVEV in the germline V gene (reference sequence). Trimming left V 6 bases short and J 0 bases short, with 20 bases between. CDR3 length equals 17 residues. The CDR3 is CASRGRGVGSVNTEAFF. The CDR3 coding sequence is TGTGCCAGCAGGGGAAGGGGTGTAGGGTCGGTGAACACTGAAGCTTTCTTT.

The CDR3 loop reads CASSYSISTEAFF. The CDR3 DNA follows: TGTGCCAGCAGTTACTCGATTAGCACTGAAGCTTTCTTT. This rearrangement joins TRBV6-6 to TRBJ1-1; no clear D gene. V dropped 0 bases and J dropped 4 bases, with 6 bases sitting between them. This CDR3 region has 13 residues. Germline assignment: CDR1 MNHNY and CDR2 SVGAGI (reference sequence).

This chain joins TRBV3-1 and TRBJ2-2; 8 bases fit TRBD2. Germline values: CDR1 LGHDT, CDR2 YNNKEL (reference sequence). This CDR3 region has 19 residues. Trimming took 11 bases from V and 4 from J; bases not matched to a gene: 24. CDR3 in DNA: TGTGCCTTCTGTTTAAGGGGTTGGACGGGAGGGAGATCCACCGGGGAGCTGTTTTTT. Translating it yields CAFCLRGWTGGRSTGELFF. The full variable domain, rest sourced from reference TRBV3-1 and TRBJ2-2, is DTAVSQTPKYLVTQMGNDKSIKCEQNLGHDTMYWYKQDSKKFLKIMFSYNNKELIINETVPNRFSPKSPDKAHLNLHINSLELGDSAVYFCAFCLRGWTGGRSTGELFFGEGSRLTVL.

The rearrangement uses TRBV29-1 and TRBJ1-2; D is possibly TRBD1 (5 bases). With 5 bases removed from V and 2 bases from J, the gap between germline ends came to 12 bases. This CDR3 has 13 amino acids. Germline V gene sequence: CDR1 SQVTM, CDR2 ANQGSEA. CDR3 region: CSVRGWGNYGYTF. In DNA form, the CDR3 reads TGCAGCGTTAGAGGGTGGGGCAACTATGGCTACACCTTC.

This chain joins TRBV7-9 and TRBJ2-7, with 11 bases lining up with TRBD1. Losses at the gene ends were 4 bases for V and 4 bases for J; bases not matched to a gene: 3. The CDR3 is made up of 14 amino acids. Germline values: CDR1 SEHNR, CDR2 FQNEAQ (reference sequence). CDR3 in DNA: TGTGCCAGCAGCTCGGGACAGGGGGAGTACGAGCAGTACGTC. Amino acid sequence: CASSSGQGEYEQYV.

The rearrangement uses TRBV13 and TRBJ2-5; no clear D gene. Per germline, CDR1 PRHDT and CDR2 FYEKMQ (reference sequence). The V end was cut by 7 bases, the J end by 3 bases, with 15 bases between. This CDR3 comprises 14 residues. The CDR3 nucleotides are TGTGCCAGCACCCAACCCCTTGCCGAAGAGACCCAGTACTTC. It specifies CASTQPLAEETQYF.

This clonotype was seen repeatedly, ten times or more. V gene TRBV20-1 combines with J gene TRBJ1-1; weak D call: TRBD1 (6 bases). Germline assignment: CDR1 DFQATT and CDR2 SNEGSKA (reference sequence). The CDR3 runs to 15 residues. Trimming took 3 bases from V and 2 from J, leaving 16 bases between them. CDR3: CSASHPAGENTEAFF. Here the CDR3 DNA reads TGCAGTGCTAGTCATCCGGCAGGGGAAAACACTGAAGCTTTCTTT.

The chain couples TRBV7-9 to TRBJ2-5, with 7 positions matching TRBD1. Germline trimming cut 5 bases from V and 7 bases from J; bases unmatched to any gene: 13. The germline V gene has CDR1 SEHNR and CDR2 FQNEAQ (reference sequence). The CDR3 has 15 residues. The chain's CDR3 is CASSDWDSPRPTQYF. The CDR3 DNA reads TGTGCCAGCAGCGATTGGGACAGCCCTAGACCGACCCAGTACTTC.

This clonotype occurred once. The rearrangement uses TRBV11-2 and TRBJ2-7; perhaps TRBD2 as D (6 bases). There are 15 residues in the CDR3. Germline values: CDR1 SGHAT, CDR2 FQNNGV. With 1 base removed from V and 7 bases from J, the gap between germline ends came to 17 bases. CDR3 nucleotide sequence: TGTGCCAGCAGCTTAGTTGGACTACCAGTGGAGGAGCAGTACGTC. Amino acid sequence: CASSLVGLPVEEQYV.

This clonotype was detected ten times or more. The chain couples TRBV15 to TRBJ1-5; D perhaps matches TRBD1 (6 bases). V was pared by 3 bases and J by 4 bases, with 19 bases between. This CDR3 is built from 17 residues. From germline, CDR1 is LNHNV and CDR2 YYDKDF (reference sequence). The CDR3 protein is CATSSRLWDTPNQPQHF. CDR3 DNA: TGTGCCACCAGCAGTCGCCTTTGGGACACACCTAATCAGCCCCAGCATTTT.

This clonotype has at least ten counts. V is TRBV4-2 and J is TRBJ2-1; D gene uncertain. The CDR3 is made up of 12 amino acids. CDR1 is LGHNA and CDR2 is YNFKEQ in the germline V gene. V was shortened by 3 bases and J by 10 bases, with 10 bases between the two germline ends. CDR3 residues: CASSQPRGEQFF. The CDR3 DNA reads as TGTGCCAGCAGCCAGCCCAGAGGAGAGCAGTTCTTC.

CDR3 sequence (DNA): TGTGCCAGCAGCTTTCTTCGGGACACATACAATGAGCAGTTCTTC. Amino acids: CASSFLRDTYNEQFF. The chain carries TRBV4-2 and TRBJ2-1; a weak D match, TRBD1 (6 bases). V was trimmed by 5 bases and J by 4 bases, leaving 15 bases between them. There are 15 residues in the CDR3. The germline V gene has CDR1 LGHNA and CDR2 YNFKEQ.

This chain links TRBV20-1 with TRBJ2-1; perhaps TRBD2 as D (6 bases). This CDR3 is built from 17 residues. Trimming pared 4 bases from V and 0 bases from J, leaving 19 bases between. Germline assignment: CDR1 DFQATT and CDR2 SNEGSKA (reference sequence). The CDR3 loop reads CSAKPGLTIYSYNEQFF. CDR3 nucleotide sequence: TGCAGTGCTAAACCGGGACTGACGATTTACTCCTACAATGAGCAGTTCTTC.

This clonotype was seen more than once but under ten times. CDR3 sequence (DNA): TGCAGTGCCGATCGGGGTCACTATGGCTACACCTTC. Its translation is CSADRGHYGYTF. This chain links TRBV20-1 with TRBJ1-2; D gene unclear. The CDR3 loop spans 12 amino acids. With 6 bases removed from V and 3 bases from J, the gap between germline ends came to 11 bases. Germline CDR1 and CDR2: DFQATT and SNEGSKA (reference sequence).

This clonotype has just a few counts. The genes are TRBV15 and TRBJ2-1; D perhaps matches TRBD2 (7 bases). CDR1 is LNHNV and CDR2 is YYDKDF in the germline V gene (reference sequence). Between the trimmed V and J ends, which lost 5 bases and 9 bases, there was a span of 11 bases. CDR3 length: 12 amino acids. The CDR3 spells CATSERGGEQFF. The CDR3 DNA follows: TGTGCCACCAGCGAGAGGGGGGGTGAGCAGTTCTTC.

This chain joins TRBV20-1 and TRBJ2-7; 8 bases agree with TRBD2. CDR1 is DFQATT and CDR2 is SNEGSKA in the germline V gene (reference sequence). There are 13 residues in the CDR3. After removal of 3 bases from V and 1 base from J, the junction contained 2 bases not matched to a gene. The CDR3 DNA reads TGCAGTGCTAGGGGACTAGAGTCCTACGAGCAGTACTTC. Translation gives CSARGLESYEQYF.

This clonotype occurred a few times. The chain employs TRBV10-3 and TRBJ1-5; D might be TRBD1 (5 bases). The CDR3 totals 16 residues. The germline V and J ends were trimmed by 4 bases and 0 bases, with 13 bases remaining between them. Germline assignment: CDR1 ENHRY and CDR2 SYGVKD. Here the CDR3 reads CAISAGSENSNQPQHF. For the CDR3, the DNA is TGTGCCATCAGTGCAGGGTCGGAGAATAGCAATCAGCCCCAGCATTTT.